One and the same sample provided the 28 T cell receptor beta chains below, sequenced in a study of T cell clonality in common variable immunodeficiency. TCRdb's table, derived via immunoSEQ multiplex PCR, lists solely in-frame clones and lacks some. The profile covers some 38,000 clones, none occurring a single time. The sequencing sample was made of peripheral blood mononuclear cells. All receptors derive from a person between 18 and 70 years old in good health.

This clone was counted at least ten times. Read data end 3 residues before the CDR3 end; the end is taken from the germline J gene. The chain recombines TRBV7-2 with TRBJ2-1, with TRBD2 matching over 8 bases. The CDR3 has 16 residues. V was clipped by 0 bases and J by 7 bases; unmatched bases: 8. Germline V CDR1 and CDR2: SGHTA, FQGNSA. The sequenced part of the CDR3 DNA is TGTGCCAGCAGCTTAGCATCGAGGCTAGCGGGTAATGAG. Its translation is CASSLASRLAGNE. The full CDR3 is CASSLASRLAGNEQFF.

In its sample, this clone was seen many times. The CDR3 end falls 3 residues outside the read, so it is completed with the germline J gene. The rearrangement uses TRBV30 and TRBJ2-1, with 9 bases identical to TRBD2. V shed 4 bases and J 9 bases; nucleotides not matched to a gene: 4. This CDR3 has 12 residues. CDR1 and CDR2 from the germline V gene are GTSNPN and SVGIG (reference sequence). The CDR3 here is CAWTAGGGEQFF. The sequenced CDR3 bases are TGTGCCTGGACCGCGGGAGGGGGTGAG.

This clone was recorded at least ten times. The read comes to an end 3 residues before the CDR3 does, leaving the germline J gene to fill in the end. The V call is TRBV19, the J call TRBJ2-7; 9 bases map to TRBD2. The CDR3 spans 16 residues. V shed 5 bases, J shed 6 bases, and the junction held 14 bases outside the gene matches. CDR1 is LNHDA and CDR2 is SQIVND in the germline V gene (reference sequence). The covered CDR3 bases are TGTGCCAGTAGTGAGACTAGCGGCGGACCGGCGTTCGAG. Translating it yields CASSETSGGPAFE. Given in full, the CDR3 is CASSETSGGPAFEQYF.

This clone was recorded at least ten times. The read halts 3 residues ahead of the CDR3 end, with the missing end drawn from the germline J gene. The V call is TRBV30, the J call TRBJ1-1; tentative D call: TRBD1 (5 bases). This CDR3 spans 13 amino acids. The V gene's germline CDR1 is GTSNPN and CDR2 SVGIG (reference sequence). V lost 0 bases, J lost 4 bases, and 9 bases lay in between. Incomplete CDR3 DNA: TGTGCCTGGAGTGTTGTGGGGGGCACTGAA. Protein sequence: CAWSVVGGTE. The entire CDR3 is CAWSVVGGTEAFF.

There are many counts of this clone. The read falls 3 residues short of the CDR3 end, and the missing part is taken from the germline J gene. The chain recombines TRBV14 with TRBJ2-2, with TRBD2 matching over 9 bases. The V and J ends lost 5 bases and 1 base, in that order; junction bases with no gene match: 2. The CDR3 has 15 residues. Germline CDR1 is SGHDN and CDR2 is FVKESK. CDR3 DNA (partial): TGTGCCAGCAGCATACTAGCGGGGAACACCGGGGAG. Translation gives CASSILAGNTGE. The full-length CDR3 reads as CASSILAGNTGELFF.

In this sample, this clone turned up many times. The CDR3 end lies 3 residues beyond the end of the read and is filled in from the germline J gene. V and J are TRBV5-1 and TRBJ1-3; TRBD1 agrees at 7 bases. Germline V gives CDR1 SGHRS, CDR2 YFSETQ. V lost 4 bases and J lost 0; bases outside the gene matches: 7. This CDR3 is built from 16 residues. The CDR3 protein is CASSPRQGVSGNTIYF. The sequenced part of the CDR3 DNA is TGCGCCAGCAGCCCGAGGCAGGGGGTCTCTGGAAACACC. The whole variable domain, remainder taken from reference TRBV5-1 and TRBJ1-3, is KAGVTQTPRYLIKTRGQQVTLSCSPISGHRSVSWYQQTPGQGLQFLFEYFSETQRNKGNFPGRFSGRQFSNSRSEMNVSTLELGDSALYLCASSPRQGVSGNTIYFGEGSWLTVV.

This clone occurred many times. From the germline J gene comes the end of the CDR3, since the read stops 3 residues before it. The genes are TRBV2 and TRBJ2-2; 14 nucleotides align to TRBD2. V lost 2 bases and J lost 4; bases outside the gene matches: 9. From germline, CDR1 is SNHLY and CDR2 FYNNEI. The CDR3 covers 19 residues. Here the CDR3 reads CASSESGLAGVGGTGELFF. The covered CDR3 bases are TGTGCCAGCAGTGAATCGGGACTAGCGGGAGTTGGGGGCACCGGGGAG.

The sequenced part of the CDR3 DNA is TGTGCCAGCAGCCCGAACAGGGTAACTAATGAAAAG. Protein: CASSPNRVTNEK. The whole CDR3 reads CASSPNRVTNEKLFF. The chain has TRBV7-8 and TRBJ2-2; tentative D call: TRBD1 (6 bases). The missing CDR3 end, 3 residues past where the read stops, is filled in from the germline J gene. The germline V gene has CDR1 SGHVS and CDR2 FQNEAQ. This CDR3 region has 15 residues.

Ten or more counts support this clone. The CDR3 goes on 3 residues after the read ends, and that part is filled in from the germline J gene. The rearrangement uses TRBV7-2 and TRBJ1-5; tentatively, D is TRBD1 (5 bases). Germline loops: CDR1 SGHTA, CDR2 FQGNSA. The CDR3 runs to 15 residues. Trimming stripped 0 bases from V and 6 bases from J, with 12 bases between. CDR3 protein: CASSLATAGSQPQHF. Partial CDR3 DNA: TGTGCCAGCAGCTTAGCAACGGCAGGGAGTCAGCCC.

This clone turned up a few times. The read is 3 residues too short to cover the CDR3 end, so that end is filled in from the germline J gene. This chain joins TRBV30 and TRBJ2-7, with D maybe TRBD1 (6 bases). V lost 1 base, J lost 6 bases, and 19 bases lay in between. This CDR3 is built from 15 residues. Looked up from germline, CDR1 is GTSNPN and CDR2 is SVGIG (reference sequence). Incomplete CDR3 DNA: TGTGCCTGGAGTGGGGGGCCGACTGGGGCGTCCGAG. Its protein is CAWSGGPTGASE. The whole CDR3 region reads CAWSGGPTGASEQYF.

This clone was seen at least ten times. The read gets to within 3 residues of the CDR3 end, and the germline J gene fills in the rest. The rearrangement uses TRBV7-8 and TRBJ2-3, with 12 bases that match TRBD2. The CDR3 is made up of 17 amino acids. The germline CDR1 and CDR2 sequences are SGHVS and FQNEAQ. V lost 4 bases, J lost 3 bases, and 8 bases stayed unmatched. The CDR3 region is CASSSRLAGVGTDTQYF. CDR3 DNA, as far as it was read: TGTGCCAGCAGCTCCCGACTAGCGGGAGTCGGTACAGATACG.

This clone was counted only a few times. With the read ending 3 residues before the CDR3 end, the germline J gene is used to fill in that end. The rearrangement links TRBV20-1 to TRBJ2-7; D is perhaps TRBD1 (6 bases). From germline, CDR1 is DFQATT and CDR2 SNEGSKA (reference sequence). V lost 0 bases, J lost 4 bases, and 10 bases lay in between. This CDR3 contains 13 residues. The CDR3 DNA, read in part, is TGCAGTGCTAGAGATTCAGGACAGTACGAG. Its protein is CSARDSGQYE. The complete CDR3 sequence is CSARDSGQYEQYF.

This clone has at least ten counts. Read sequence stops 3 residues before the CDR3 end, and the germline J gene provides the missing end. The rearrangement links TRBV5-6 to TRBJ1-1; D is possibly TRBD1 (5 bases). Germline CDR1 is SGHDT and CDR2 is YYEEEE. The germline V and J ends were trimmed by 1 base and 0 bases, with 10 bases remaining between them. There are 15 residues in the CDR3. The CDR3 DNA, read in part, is TGTGCCAGCAGCTTGAGACAGATCATGAACACTGAA. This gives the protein CASSLRQIMNTE. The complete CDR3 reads CASSLRQIMNTEAFF.

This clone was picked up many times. CDR3 sequence reads: CSGKTGPYQPQHF. CDR3 bases read: TGCAGTGGGAAGACAGGACCCTATCAGCCC. This chain links TRBV20-1 with TRBJ1-5; D is perhaps TRBD1 (6 bases). The sequence runs out 3 residues before the end of the CDR3; the remainder is reconstructed from the germline J gene. CDR3 length: 13 residues. Germline CDR1 and CDR2: DFQATT and SNEGSKA (reference sequence). V was clipped by 7 bases and J by 5 bases, with 15 bases between them.

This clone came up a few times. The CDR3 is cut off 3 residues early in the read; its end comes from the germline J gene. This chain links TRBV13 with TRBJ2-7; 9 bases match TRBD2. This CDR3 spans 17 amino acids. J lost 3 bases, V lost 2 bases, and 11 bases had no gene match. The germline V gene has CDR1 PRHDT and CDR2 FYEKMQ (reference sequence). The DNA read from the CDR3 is TGTGCCAGCAGCTTAATGACTAGCGGCCAACTTGGCTACGAG. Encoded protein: CASSLMTSGQLGYE. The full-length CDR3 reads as CASSLMTSGQLGYEQYF.

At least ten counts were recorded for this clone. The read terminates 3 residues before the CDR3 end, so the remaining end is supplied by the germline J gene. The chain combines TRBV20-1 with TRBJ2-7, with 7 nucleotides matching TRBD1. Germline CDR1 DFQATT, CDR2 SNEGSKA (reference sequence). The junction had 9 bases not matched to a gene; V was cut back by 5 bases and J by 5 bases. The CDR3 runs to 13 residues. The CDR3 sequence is CSAQWDSIHEQYF. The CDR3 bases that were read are TGCAGTGCTCAATGGGACAGTATCCACGAG.

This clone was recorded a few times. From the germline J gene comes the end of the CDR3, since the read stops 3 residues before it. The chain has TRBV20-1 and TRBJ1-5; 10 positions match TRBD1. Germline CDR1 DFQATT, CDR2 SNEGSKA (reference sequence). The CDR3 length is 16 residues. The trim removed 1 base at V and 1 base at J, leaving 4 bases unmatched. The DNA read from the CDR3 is TGCAGTGCTAGAGGGCTGGGACAGGGGAGCAATCAGCCC. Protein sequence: CSARGLGQGSNQP. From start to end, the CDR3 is CSARGLGQGSNQPQHF.

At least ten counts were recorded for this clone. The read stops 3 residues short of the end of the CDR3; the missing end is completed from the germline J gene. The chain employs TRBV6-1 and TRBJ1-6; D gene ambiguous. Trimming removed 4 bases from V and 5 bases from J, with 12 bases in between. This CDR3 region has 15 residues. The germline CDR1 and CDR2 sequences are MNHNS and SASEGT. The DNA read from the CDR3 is TGTGCCAGCAGTGCCAGCCGAGCGAATAATTCACCC. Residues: CASSASRANNSP. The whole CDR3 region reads CASSASRANNSPLHF.

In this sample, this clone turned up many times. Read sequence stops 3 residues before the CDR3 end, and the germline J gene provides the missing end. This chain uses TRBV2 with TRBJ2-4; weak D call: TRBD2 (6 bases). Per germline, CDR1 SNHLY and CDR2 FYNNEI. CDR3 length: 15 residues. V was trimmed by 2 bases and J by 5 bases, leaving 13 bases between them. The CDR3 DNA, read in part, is TGTGCCAGCAGTGAACTGGGACTGGACCAAAACATT. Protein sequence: CASSELGLDQNI. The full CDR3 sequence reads CASSELGLDQNIQYF.

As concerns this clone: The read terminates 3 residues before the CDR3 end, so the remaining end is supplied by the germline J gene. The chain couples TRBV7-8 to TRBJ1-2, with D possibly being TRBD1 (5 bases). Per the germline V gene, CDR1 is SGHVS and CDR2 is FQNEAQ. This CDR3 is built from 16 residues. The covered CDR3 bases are TGTGCCAGCAGCCGAGTGGGACTAGCGTATCAAGAGACC. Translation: CASSRVGLAYQET. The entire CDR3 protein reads CASSRVGLAYQETYTF.

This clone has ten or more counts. CDR3 bases read: TGTGCCAGTAGCGACGGAGGACTATACAATGAG. Its translation: CASSDGGLYNE. The full CDR3 is CASSDGGLYNEQFF. This chain connects TRBV19 to TRBJ2-1; the D gene is possibly TRBD2 (6 bases). The CDR3 goes on 3 residues after the read ends, and that part is filled in from the germline J gene. Germline CDR1 LNHDA, CDR2 SQIVND (reference sequence). The germline V and J ends were trimmed by 6 bases and 4 bases, with 13 bases remaining between them. The CDR3 length is 14 residues.

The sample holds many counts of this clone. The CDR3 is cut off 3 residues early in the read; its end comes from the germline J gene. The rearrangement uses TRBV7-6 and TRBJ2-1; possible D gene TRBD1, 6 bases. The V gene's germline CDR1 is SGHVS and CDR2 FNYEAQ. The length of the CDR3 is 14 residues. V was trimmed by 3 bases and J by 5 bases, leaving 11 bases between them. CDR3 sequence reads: CASSLLGHNNEQFF. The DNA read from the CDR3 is TGTGCCAGCAGCTTGTTGGGACACAACAATGAG.

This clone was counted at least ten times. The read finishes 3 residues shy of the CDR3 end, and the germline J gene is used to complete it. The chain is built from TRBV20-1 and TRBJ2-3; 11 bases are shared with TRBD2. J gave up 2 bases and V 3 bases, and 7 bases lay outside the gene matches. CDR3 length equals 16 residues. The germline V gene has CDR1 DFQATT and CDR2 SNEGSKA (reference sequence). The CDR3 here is CSASSSTSGNTDTQYF. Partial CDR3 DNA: TGCAGTGCTAGCTCTTCGACTAGCGGGAACACAGATACG.

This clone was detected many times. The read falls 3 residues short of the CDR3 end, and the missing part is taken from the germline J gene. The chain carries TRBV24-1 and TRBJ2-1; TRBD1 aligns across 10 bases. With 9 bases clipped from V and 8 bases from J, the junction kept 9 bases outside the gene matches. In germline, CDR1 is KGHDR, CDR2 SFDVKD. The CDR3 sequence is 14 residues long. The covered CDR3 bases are TGTGCCACCTCCCGGGACAGGGGCCCCGATGAG. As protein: CATSRDRGPDE. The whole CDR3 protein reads CATSRDRGPDEQFF.

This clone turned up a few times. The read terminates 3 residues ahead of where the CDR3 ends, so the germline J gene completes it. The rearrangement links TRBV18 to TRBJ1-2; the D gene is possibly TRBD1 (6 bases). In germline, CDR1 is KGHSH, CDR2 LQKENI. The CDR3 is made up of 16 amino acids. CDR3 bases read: TGTGCCAGCTCACGCACTCAAGACAGGACTTCCTACGAC. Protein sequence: CASSRTQDRTSYD. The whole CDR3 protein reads CASSRTQDRTSYDYTF.

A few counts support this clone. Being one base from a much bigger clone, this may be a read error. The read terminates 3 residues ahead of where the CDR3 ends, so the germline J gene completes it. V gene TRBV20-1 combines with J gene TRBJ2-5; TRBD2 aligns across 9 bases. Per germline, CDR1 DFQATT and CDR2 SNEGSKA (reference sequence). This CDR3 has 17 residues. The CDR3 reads CSARGGSGGSSTDTQYF. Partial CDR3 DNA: TGCAGTGCTAGAGGCGGAAGCGGGGGGAGCTCCACAGATACC.

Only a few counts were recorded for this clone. The CDR3 DNA, read in part, is TGTGCCAGTAGCCCGAGGGCGGGGACAGGGATTTACGAC. It encodes CASSPRAGTGIYD. The whole CDR3 region reads CASSPRAGTGIYDYTF. This chain links TRBV19 with TRBJ1-2; 9 nucleotides match TRBD1. Read sequence stops 3 residues before the CDR3 end, and the germline J gene provides the missing end. The germline V gene has CDR1 LNHDA and CDR2 SQIVND (reference sequence). This CDR3 is 16 amino acids long.

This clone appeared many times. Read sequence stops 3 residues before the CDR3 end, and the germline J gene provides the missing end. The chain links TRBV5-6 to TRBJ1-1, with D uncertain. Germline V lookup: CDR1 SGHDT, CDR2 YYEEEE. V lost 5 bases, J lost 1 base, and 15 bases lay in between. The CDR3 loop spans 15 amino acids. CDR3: CASRTAASPNTEAFF. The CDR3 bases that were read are TGTGCCAGCAGAACCGCGGCCAGCCCGAACACTGAA.